This entry lists 11 T cell receptor beta chains sequenced from one sample in a study of OX40 agonist ivuxolimab in advanced cancers. Sequenced by immunoSEQ multiplex PCR; TCRdb stores in-frame clones only, minus some. The repertoire has fewer than 45,000 clones, approximately 84% of them found once; the top ten carry roughly 6.8%. Specimen: CD4+ or CD8+ T cells sorted from blood, collected in a trial of the OX40 agonist ivuxolimab. The receptors here all came from an adult with an advanced solid tumor such as melanoma, head and neck, liver or kidney cancer.

The gene calls are TRBV5-4 and TRBJ2-2; 11 bases are a match to TRBD2. This CDR3 contains 16 residues. The trim removed 3 bases at V and 1 base at J, leaving 2 bases unmatched. Germline CDR1 reads SGHNT; CDR2 reads YYREEE (reference sequence). CDR3 loop: CASSSGLAVNTGELFF. The CDR3 region has the DNA TGTGCCAGCAGCTCGGGACTAGCGGTGAACACCGGGGAGCTGTTTTTT.

The chain uses TRBV5-4 and TRBJ1-1, with D unresolved. CDR3 length: 13 residues. V lost 2 bases, J lost 11 bases, and 16 bases lay in between. Germline CDR1 and CDR2: SGHNT and YYREEE (reference sequence). The CDR3 sequence: CASSFLSDSTAFF. CDR3 in DNA: TGTGCCAGCAGCTTCTTATCCGACTCTACGGCTTTCTTT.

This clone has just a few counts. This sequence joins TRBV4-3 and TRBJ2-5; D is uncertain. Germline V gives CDR1 LGHNA, CDR2 YSLEER. This CDR3 has 14 amino acids. Trimming stripped 1 base from V and 1 base from J, with 7 bases between. CDR3 in DNA: TGCGCCAGCAGCCAAGGTGGTAGCCAAGAGACCCAGTACTTC. Its protein product is CASSQGGSQETQYF.

The chain carries TRBV7-2 and TRBJ1-3; 9 positions agree with TRBD1. CDR3 length: 17 residues. Trimming removed 5 bases from V and 1 base from J; junction bases left unmatched: 9. From germline, CDR1 is SGHTA and CDR2 FQGNSA. CDR3 DNA sequence: TGTGCCAGCAGCCCACGACAGGGGGAGATATCTGGAAACACCATATATTTT. It codes for CASSPRQGEISGNTIYF.

This clone came up a few times. CDR3 in amino acids: CASSQDRTGMLSGNTIYF. CDR3 DNA sequence: TGCGCCAGCAGCCAAGATAGGACAGGGATGCTCTCTGGAAACACCATATATTTT. The chain is built from TRBV4-3 and TRBJ1-3; 8 bases align to TRBD1. Per germline, CDR1 LGHNA and CDR2 YSLEER. This CDR3 has 18 residues. V was clipped by 0 bases and J by 0 bases; unmatched bases: 7.

V gene TRBV10-3 combines with J gene TRBJ2-6; TRBD1 aligns across 8 bases. The CDR3 spans 19 residues. Per the germline V gene, CDR1 is ENHRY and CDR2 is SYGVKD. V was pared by 5 bases and J by 0 bases, with 12 bases of the junction left unmatched. The CDR3 region has the DNA TGTGCCATCAGTCGGCTGCCGGGACAGGACGACTCTGGGGCCAACGTCCTGACTTTC. Translated, it gives CAISRLPGQDDSGANVLTF.

J is TRBJ2-7 and V is TRBV7-9; D unresolved. The ends were cut back, 1 base at V and 1 base at J, with 8 bases in the middle. Germline V gene sequence: CDR1 SEHNR, CDR2 FQNEAQ (reference sequence). This CDR3 spans 14 amino acids. CDR3 protein: CASSLVIDSYEQYF. The CDR3 DNA sequence: TGTGCCAGCAGCTTAGTTATAGATTCCTACGAGCAGTACTTC.

The V and J genes are TRBV7-2 and TRBJ2-1; the D is unclear. Trimming left V 4 bases short and J 9 bases short, with 19 bases between. The CDR3 runs 15 residues. Germline V gene sequence: CDR1 SGHTA, CDR2 FQGNSA. As DNA, the CDR3 is TGTGCCAGCAGCTCAGACTTAAGCTATTCGCTTGAGCAGTTCTTC. It codes for CASSSDLSYSLEQFF.

The chain is built from TRBV9 and TRBJ1-1, with D uncertain. The CDR3 length is 16 residues. Trimming stripped 5 bases from V and 1 base from J, with 18 bases between. CDR1 is SGDLS and CDR2 is YYNGEE in the germline V gene. The CDR3: CASRANPESGNTEAFF. CDR3 in DNA: TGTGCCAGCAGGGCGAACCCGGAGTCAGGGAACACTGAAGCTTTCTTT.

V usage is TRBV6-6 and J usage is TRBJ1-1, with TRBD1 matching 9 bases. The CDR3 totals 14 residues. Germline V lookup: CDR1 MNHNY, CDR2 SVGAGI (reference sequence). The junction had 6 bases not matched to a gene; V was cut back by 6 bases and J by 4 bases. The CDR3 DNA reads as TGTGCCAGCAGGGAACAGGGGGCTGTCACTGAAGCTTTCTTT. Protein product: CASREQGAVTEAFF.

The chain links TRBV5-8 to TRBJ1-3, with 7 bases that match TRBD1. The CDR3 contains 16 residues. J was trimmed by 2 bases and V by 2 bases; bases with no gene match: 7. CDR1 and CDR2 from the germline V gene are SGHTS and YDEGEE. CDR3 protein: CASSFYRGATGNTIYF. The DNA for the CDR3 is TGTGCCAGCAGCTTTTACAGGGGAGCGACTGGAAACACCATATATTTT.